This TCR beta chain was retrieved from a study of beta chain features in type 1 diabetes. Every donor provided one heparinised blood draw, which averaged roughly 120 mL. Study findings and constraints: Researchers cautioned that cDNA sequencing could over-represent cells with high TCR expression. Comparison showed that naive, central memory and Treg TCRB repertoires appeared more similar among patients than among healthy donors.

The whole isolated RNA underwent reverse transcription, so sequencing captured expressed TCRB transcripts. The table came from immunoSEQ multiplex PCR; TCRdb's copy has only in-frame clones and leaves some out. In the table there are roughly 610,000 clones, roughly 16% of which are singletons. This clone was detected only a few times. The antigen remains unidentified. This sample includes further DNA sequences coding for the same CDR3. The sequencing sample was made of naive CD4+ T cells from blood. The TCR originated in a man aged 18 to 29 in good health.

CDR3 DNA sequence: TGTGCCAGCAGCTTAGTGGCTAGGGGGGCCTACGAGCAGTACTTC. Its protein is CASSLVARGAYEQYF. This chain uses TRBV7-2 with TRBJ2-7; D is possibly TRBD1 or TRBD2 (6 bases each). The V and J ends lost 1 base and 2 bases respectively, with 12 bases between them. CDR1 and CDR2 from the germline V gene are SGHTA and FQGNSA. This CDR3 is 15 amino acids long.